The 27 T cell receptor beta chains presented below share a single source sample, sequenced in a study of blood T cells in healthy people across ages. A second PCR of about 7 to 12 cycles used a sample-barcoded 5' primer and a J-beta primer mix. Each CDR3 protein is one row after TCRdb ran MiXCR on the 5' RACE reads. The sample contains approximately 1,000,000 distinct CDR3 sequences, more than 30% of which appear only once. Sequencing was carried out using blood. All receptors come from a man between 18 and 29 years old in good health.

This clonotype turned up a few times. V is TRBV11-2 and J is TRBJ2-1; TRBD1 matches 10 bases. The germline CDR1 and CDR2 sequences are SGHAT and FQNNGV. CDR3 length equals 14 residues. Trimming at V came to 4 bases and at J to 8 bases, leaving 5 bases not matched to a gene. The CDR3 is CASSSLTGGYEQFF. CDR3 DNA: TGTGCCAGCAGCTCCCTGACAGGGGGCTATGAGCAGTTCTTC.

The table lists this clonotype with many counts. The chain combines TRBV9 with TRBJ2-5, with 8 bases aligning to TRBD1. Per germline, CDR1 SGDLS and CDR2 YYNGEE. The CDR3 loop spans 13 amino acids. J gave up 4 bases and V 2 bases, and 1 base lay outside the gene matches. The CDR3: CASSVGQAETQYF. CDR3 DNA: TGTGCCAGCAGCGTGGGACAGGCAGAGACCCAGTACTTC.

This clonotype was seen only a few times. V is TRBV4-3 and J is TRBJ1-1, with unresolved D. V lost 2 bases, J lost 3 bases, and 7 bases lay in between. The CDR3 length is 13 residues. Germline CDR1 is LGHNA and CDR2 is YSLEER. The CDR3 DNA reads TGCGCCAGCAGCCAACCTGGGGACACTGAAGCTTTCTTT. Translation gives CASSQPGDTEAFF.

This clonotype was observed a few times. The V and J genes are TRBV21-1 and TRBJ1-2; the table's D call, TRBD1, has no DNA check behind it. TRBV21-1 constitutes a pseudogene. CDR3 length: 17 amino acids. DNA for the CDR3: TGTGCCAGCAGCAAAGTCGGCGGGACCGGTGATTTTTATGGCTACACCTTC. Translating gives CASSKVGGTGDFYGYTF.

In this sample, this clonotype turned up a few times. The V call is TRBV6-2 or TRBV6-3, the J call TRBJ2-2; D remains unclear. The V gene's germline CDR1 is MNHEY and CDR2 SVGEGT. Trimming removed 6 bases at V and 0 bases at J, with 8 bases between. This CDR3 has 14 residues. The CDR3 loop is CASRFLTNTGELFF. Written as DNA, the CDR3 is TGTGCCAGCAGATTTCTTACGAACACCGGGGAGCTGTTTTTT.

This clonotype has at least ten counts. This chain links TRBV20-1 with TRBJ2-1, with 10 bases aligning to TRBD2. The length of the CDR3 is 13 residues. The germline CDR1 and CDR2 sequences are DFQATT and SNEGSKA (reference sequence). V was clipped by 3 bases and J by 6 bases; unmatched bases: 2. The CDR3 nucleotides read TGCAGTGCTAGTCGACTAGCGGGCAATGAGCAGTTCTTC. This codes for CSASRLAGNEQFF.

This clonotype has a handful of counts. V and J are TRBV4-1 and TRBJ2-3, with 7 bases matching TRBD1. Losses at the gene ends were 2 bases for V and 4 bases for J; bases not matched to a gene: 3. This CDR3 has 14 residues. Germline-derived CDR1 and CDR2 are MGHRA and YSYEKL. The CDR3 spells CASSQIGGSDTQYF. The DNA for the CDR3 is TGCGCCAGCAGCCAAATAGGGGGCTCAGATACGCAGTATTTT.

V is TRBV6-2 or TRBV6-3 and J is TRBJ2-1; D uncertain. The CDR3 loop spans 14 amino acids. Germline V CDR1 and CDR2: MNHEY, SVGEGT. The ends were cut back, 0 bases at V and 5 bases at J, with 8 bases in the middle. The CDR3 loop reads CASSYSRVNNEQFF. For the CDR3, the DNA is TGTGCCAGCAGTTACTCTCGCGTGAACAATGAGCAGTTCTTC.

The rearrangement joins TRBV29-1 to TRBJ2-5; TRBD2 matches 8 bases. The CDR3 spans 13 residues. Germline V gene lookup returns CDR1 SQVTM and CDR2 ANQGSEA. V shed 6 bases and J 11 bases; nucleotides not matched to a gene: 14. CDR3 in DNA: TGCAGCGTCGCCTCGGGGGGGGGCAGTGAGCAGTACTTC. Protein: CSVASGGGSEQYF.

This CDR3 is CASSLGWNNEKLFF. CDR3 DNA sequence: TGTGCCAGCAGCTTAGGGTGGAATAATGAAAAACTGTTTTTT. This chain links TRBV7-2 with TRBJ1-4; D is undetermined. The V end was cut by 1 base, the J end by 4 bases, with 7 bases between. From germline, CDR1 is SGHTA and CDR2 FQGNSA. The CDR3 sequence is 14 residues long.

About this clonotype itself: The junction departs from the called germline gene at one end, perhaps through a read error. DNA of the CDR3: TGTGCCAGCAGCCTCACGGGACCGAATTCACCCCCCCACTTT. It specifies CASSLTGPNSPPHF. J is TRBJ1-6 and V is TRBV9, with D possibly TRBD1 on 5 matching bases. The CDR3 spans 14 residues. Germline V lookup: CDR1 SGDLS, CDR2 YYNGEE.

A word on this clonotype: One end of the junction varies from germline; a read error may be responsible. In nucleotides, the CDR3 is TGTGCCGGCAGCCCTGGACTCGGGACTAGCGATTTGGATGAGCAGTTCTTC. The encoded protein is CAGSPGLGTSDLDEQFF. The V gene is TRBV9, the J gene TRBJ2-1, with 10 nucleotides matching TRBD2. This CDR3 comprises 17 residues. Germline loops: CDR1 SGDLS, CDR2 YYNGEE.

The V call is TRBV29-1, the J call TRBJ2-5; 7 bases are a match to TRBD1. V gave up 7 bases and J gave up 5 bases; unmatched junction bases: 7. Per the germline V gene, CDR1 is SQVTM and CDR2 is ANQGSEA. There are 12 residues in the CDR3. In nucleotides, the CDR3 is TGCAGCGGAATCACAGGGGTCGAGACCCAGTACTTC. Amino acid sequence: CSGITGVETQYF.

This chain links TRBV7-2 with TRBJ2-4, with 9 bases identical to TRBD2. CDR1 and CDR2 (germline): SGHTA, FQGNSA. This CDR3 contains 15 residues. V gave up 6 bases and J gave up 13 bases; unmatched junction bases: 16. The CDR3 here is CASRPQRGAYNEQYF. The CDR3 DNA reads TGTGCCAGCAGGCCCCAGCGGGGGGCCTACAATGAGCAGTACTTC.

The rearrangement links TRBV20-1 to TRBJ2-1; TRBD2 aligns across 7 bases. V shed 4 bases, J shed 0 bases, and the junction held 6 bases outside the gene matches. Per the germline V gene, CDR1 is DFQATT and CDR2 is SNEGSKA (reference sequence). The CDR3 is 15 amino acids. The CDR3 coding sequence is TGCAGTGCTAACGGGGGGACCAGCTCCTACAATGAGCAGTTCTTC. It codes for CSANGGTSSYNEQFF.

In the case of this clonotype: Given a much more abundant clone one base away, this may be a read error. The chain combines TRBV12-3 or TRBV12-4 with TRBJ2-7, with 8 positions matching TRBD1. There are 12 residues in the CDR3. The CDR3 DNA is TGTGTCAGCAGGGGGGACAGGTACGAGCAGTACTTC. Protein product: CVSRGDRYEQYF.

This clonotype showed up just a few times. The rearrangement uses TRBV20-1 and TRBJ2-1; 7 bases are shared with TRBD1. Germline trimming cut 3 bases from V and 1 base from J; bases unmatched to any gene: 9. The CDR3 consists of 16 residues. The germline CDR1 and CDR2 sequences are DFQATT and SNEGSKA (reference sequence). The CDR3 DNA is TGCAGTGCTAGGTCGACAGGGTTTGGGTCCTACAATGAGCAGTTCTTC. Its protein is CSARSTGFGSYNEQFF.

This clonotype has just a few counts. V is TRBV12-5 and J is TRBJ2-7; 9 positions agree with TRBD2. With V trimmed by 5 bases and J by 3 bases, 5 bases remained unmatched. There are 14 residues in the CDR3. Germline CDR1 reads LGHNT; CDR2 reads FRNRAP. This CDR3 reads CASGQAGGIYEQYF. The CDR3 bases are TGTGCTAGTGGTCAAGCGGGGGGAATCTACGAGCAGTACTTC.

The table lists this clonotype with a few counts. The J gene is TRBJ2-1, the V gene TRBV7-8, with no clear D. Deletions cut 5 bases from V and 3 bases from J, with 5 bases between. CDR3 length: 12 residues. Germline CDR1 SGHVS, CDR2 FQNEAQ. The CDR3 region is CASSTDYNEQFF. The CDR3 DNA is TGTGCCAGCAGCACGGACTACAATGAGCAGTTCTTC. Full variable domain (remainder filled in from reference TRBV7-8 and TRBJ2-1): GAGVSQSPRYKVAKRGQDVALRCDPISGHVSLFWYQQALGQGPEFLTYFQNEAQLDKSGLPSDRFFAERPEGSVSTLKIQRTQQEDSAVYLCASSTDYNEQFFGPGTRLTVL.

The gene calls are TRBV7-2 and TRBJ1-4; unclear D gene. Per germline, CDR1 SGHTA and CDR2 FQGNSA. V lost 1 base, J lost 0 bases, and 6 bases lay in between. The CDR3 extends over 15 amino acids. In DNA form, the CDR3 reads TGTGCCAGCAGCTTAGTGCAAGCAACTAATGAAAAACTGTTTTTT. Protein: CASSLVQATNEKLFF.

The CDR3 here is CASMSRTRPYEQYF. CDR3 bases: TGTGCCAGCATGAGCAGGACCCGGCCCTACGAGCAGTACTTC. V is TRBV6-5 and J is TRBJ2-5; D gene ambiguous. The J call may be incorrect, as the DNA end agrees better with TRBJ2-7. This CDR3 has 14 amino acids. From germline, CDR1 is MNHEY and CDR2 SVGAGI.

This clonotype was counted between two and nine times. This sequence joins TRBV11-1 and TRBJ2-3; D is undetermined. Deletions cut 0 bases from V and 9 bases from J, with 10 bases between. This CDR3 contains 13 residues. Germline V gives CDR1 SGHAT, CDR2 FQDESV (reference sequence). The CDR3 loop reads CASSLAVPRTQYF. CDR3 nucleotide sequence: TGTGCCAGCAGCTTAGCGGTACCAAGAACGCAGTATTTT. The full variable domain, rest sourced from reference TRBV11-1 and TRBJ2-3, is EAEVAQSPRYKITEKSQAVAFWCDPISGHATLYWYRQILGQGPELLVQFQDESVVDDSQLPKDRFSAERLKGVDSTLKIQPAELGDSAMYLCASSLAVPRTQYFGPGTRLTVL.

The chain couples TRBV5-1 to TRBJ2-7; TRBD1 or TRBD2 may be the D gene (7 bases each). The CDR3 is 16 amino acids. V gave up 4 bases and J gave up 3 bases, with 20 bases separating them. Germline loops: CDR1 SGHRS, CDR2 YFSETQ. In DNA, the CDR3 is TGCGCCAGCAGCCCTGTGGGAGGGACAGAATACTACGAGCAGTACTTC. This translates into CASSPVGGTEYYEQYF. The full variable domain, in which reference TRBV5-1 and TRBJ2-7 provide the parts outside the CDR3, is KAGVTQTPRYLIKTRGQQVTLSCSPISGHRSVSWYQQTPGQGLQFLFEYFSETQRNKGNFPGRFSGRQFSNSRSEMNVSTLELGDSALYLCASSPVGGTEYYEQYFGPGTRLTVT.

The rearrangement links TRBV7-2 to TRBJ2-1; tentative D call: TRBD1 (6 bases). The CDR3 is made up of 13 amino acids. Germline V lookup: CDR1 SGHTA, CDR2 FQGNSA. V was cut by 1 base and J by 7 bases, with 8 bases left in between. This chain's CDR3 is CASSLVGTNEQFF. CDR3 bases: TGTGCCAGCAGCTTAGTAGGGACAAATGAGCAGTTCTTC.

The V and J genes are TRBV4-1 and TRBJ1-1, with D hard to call. Germline CDR1 MGHRA, CDR2 YSYEKL. V was shortened by 0 bases and J by 1 base, with 12 bases between the two germline ends. The CDR3 totals 16 residues. The CDR3 sequence is CASSQENWLGNTEAFF. Written as DNA, the CDR3 is TGCGCCAGCAGCCAAGAAAACTGGCTGGGGAACACTGAAGCTTTCTTT.

This chain uses TRBV5-1 with TRBJ2-5; D remains ambiguous. This CDR3 is built from 14 residues. Trimming took 4 bases from V and 5 from J, leaving 15 bases between them. CDR1 is SGHRS and CDR2 is YFSETQ in the germline V gene. As DNA, the CDR3 is TGCGCCAGCAGCCTCCAAAGTCCGCGGGAGACCCAGTACTTC. Encoded protein: CASSLQSPRETQYF. Complete variable domain (other parts from reference TRBV5-1 and TRBJ2-5): KAGVTQTPRYLIKTRGQQVTLSCSPISGHRSVSWYQQTPGQGLQFLFEYFSETQRNKGNFPGRFSGRQFSNSRSEMNVSTLELGDSALYLCASSLQSPRETQYFGPGTRLLVL.

The chain employs TRBV18 and TRBJ2-1; 8 bases align to TRBD1. From germline, CDR1 is KGHSH and CDR2 LQKENI. The CDR3 extends over 14 amino acids. V shed 4 bases and J 8 bases; nucleotides not matched to a gene: 7. The CDR3 sequence is CASSRRTGRDEQFF. For the CDR3, the DNA is TGTGCCAGCTCACGACGGACAGGGAGAGATGAGCAGTTCTTC.